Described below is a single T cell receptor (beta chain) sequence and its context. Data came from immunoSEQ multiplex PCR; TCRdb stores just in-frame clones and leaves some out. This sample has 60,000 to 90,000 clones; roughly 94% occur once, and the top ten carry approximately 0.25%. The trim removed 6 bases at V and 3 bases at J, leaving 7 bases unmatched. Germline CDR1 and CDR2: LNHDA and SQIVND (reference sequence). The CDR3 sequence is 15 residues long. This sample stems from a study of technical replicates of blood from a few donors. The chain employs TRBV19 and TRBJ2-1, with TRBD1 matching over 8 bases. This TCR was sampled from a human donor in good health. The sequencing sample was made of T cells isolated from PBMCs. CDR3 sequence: CASSNTGGHYNEQFF. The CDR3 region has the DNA TGTGCCAGTAGCAACACAGGGGGGCACTACAATGAGCAGTTCTTC. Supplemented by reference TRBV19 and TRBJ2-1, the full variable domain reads DGGITQSPKYLFRKEGQNVTLSCEQNLNHDAMYWYRQDPGQGLRLIYYSQIVNDFQKGDIAEGYSVSREKKESFPLTVTSAQKNPTAFYLCASSNTGGHYNEQFFGPGTRLTVL.